A single T cell receptor beta chain is shown here with its context. Its recognized antigen is unknown. No quality values exist for individual bases; no much larger clone is one base distant. Explained via the paper, the time point label denotes: baseline before first vaccination. Vaccinee samples were obtained from the UK trials COV001 and COV002, which included a single-blind randomized controlled phase 2/3 trial of AZD1222 (ChAdOx1 nCoV-19) in healthy adults. For TCRbeta chain sequencing, PBMC samples were collected from trial participants at day 0 and at day 28 after the second dose. V gives up 3 bases and J gives up 1 base, and the segment between their germline ends measures 15 bases. The CDR3 spans 16 residues, from the cysteine through the phenylalanine. The only DNA kept is the CDR3, 48 bases in frame from the first base. CDR1 is given as KGHSH and CDR2 as LQKENI, both from the germline V gene.

The data were obtained in a study of T cell responses to AZD1222 COVID-19 vaccine (dated by TCRdb to the early 2020s). Looking at the study overall: AZD1222 recipients given second doses at about 4 weeks or at about 12 weeks were pooled, since spike-specific TCR depth and breadth were not found to differ between the two schedules. A total of just over 230 trial participants underwent TCR sequencing, of whom nearly 210 had received two doses of AZD1222 and approximately 25 had received two doses of the MenACWY control vaccine. Trial participants were enrolled by age into subgroups of 18-55, 56-69 and 70-plus years, and about 150, 27 and 61 TCR-sequenced participants, respectively, were included in these subgroups. Study-wide findings and limitations: After two AZD1222 doses, spike-specific TCR breadth and depth were significantly higher than at day 0 and than in MenACWY recipients. Nearly half of unique spike-specific TCRs reportedly recognized epitopes outside regions mutated in the B.1.351 and B.1.1.7 variants. Vaccine-associated CD4 TCRs spanned the whole spike protein, with dominant responses in regions 160-218 and 743-854. In the small 56-69-year group, the increase in depth fell short of significance, most likely because of low power. Because no day 14 peak-response samples were available, the repertoires could be characterized only after the peak T cell response. Most participants were white British and females outnumbered males, and the authors suggested that clonal diversity may have been underestimated. Conclusions about previously exposed vaccinees are limited because only five to seven AZD1222 recipients were SARS-CoV-2 seropositive at baseline.

The CDR3 regions of human TCRbeta chains were analyzed by immunosequencing. The study's own analysis went as follows. TCRs in the repertoires were compared against a reference library of SARS-CoV-2-specific TCRs that had been generated with the MIRA antigen-specificity platform. Breadth meant the fraction of unique TCRs that were SARS-CoV-2-associated, whereas depth meant the fraction of total T cells that were SARS-CoV-2-associated. Using the MIRA data, every spike-specific TCR was mapped to the spike region that the TCR reacted to and assigned to either a CD4 or a CD8 class. Log10-transformed breadth and depth values were compared by one-way ANOVA with Sidak's multiple comparisons tests. TCRdb took over this immuneACCESS table, retaining in-frame rearrangements with V and J assigned. Such tables are incomplete; in checked studies, under half of the missing clones stem from an unresolved V gene, and the remainder is unexplained. V and J calls and clone size follow that table, whereas D and trimming were derived from the DNA. Across this sample there are about 150,000 clones, with approximately 93% seen only once. The ten largest make up under 6.5% of the sample.

The TCR originated in an adult in good health. Source: peripheral blood, taken on day 0 of AZD1222 vaccination. This receptor chain uses TRBV18 and TRBJ1-1, with a weak D call of TRBD1 (5 bases match). At the DNA level, the sequence is TGTGCCAGCTCACCGTTGGGGGGGACCGGGAACACTGAAGCTTTCTTT. This encodes CASSPLGGTGNTEAFF.